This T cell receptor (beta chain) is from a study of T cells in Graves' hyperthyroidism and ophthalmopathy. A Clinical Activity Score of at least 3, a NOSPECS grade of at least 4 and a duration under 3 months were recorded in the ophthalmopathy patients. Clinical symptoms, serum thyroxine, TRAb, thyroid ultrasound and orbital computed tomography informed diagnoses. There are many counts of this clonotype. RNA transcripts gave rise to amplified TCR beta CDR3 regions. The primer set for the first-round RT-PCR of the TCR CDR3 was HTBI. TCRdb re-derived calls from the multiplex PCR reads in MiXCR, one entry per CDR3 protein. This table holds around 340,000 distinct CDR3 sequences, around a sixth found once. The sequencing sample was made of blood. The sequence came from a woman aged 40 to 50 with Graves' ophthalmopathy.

This chain's CDR3 is CASSAPGNTEAFF. The CDR3 DNA reads TGTGCCAGCAGTGCCCCAGGGAACACTGAAGCTTTCTTT. The chain carries TRBV6-4 and TRBJ1-1; D is uncertain. The CDR3 length is 13 residues. Trimming took 4 bases from V and 1 from J, leaving 7 bases between them. Germline V gives CDR1 MRHNA, CDR2 SNTAGT.